The 2 T cell receptor beta chains below come from one sample, sequenced in a study of blood T cell repertoires in COVID-19. The repertoire was sequenced with immunoSEQ multiplex PCR; TCRdb's copy has only in-frame clones and lacks some. Here the sample spans approximately 120,000 clones, around 74% being singletons. Input material: peripheral blood. Receptor source: a man of 80 years or more with COVID-19, enrolled during active disease.

The chain employs TRBV7-6 and TRBJ2-7; 9 nucleotides match TRBD1. J lost 5 bases, V lost 5 bases, and 10 bases had no gene match. Germline CDR1 is SGHVS and CDR2 is FNYEAQ. This CDR3 contains 15 residues. CDR3 sequence: CASSQGTGISDEQYF. The CDR3 region has the DNA TGTGCCAGCAGCCAAGGGACAGGGATTTCCGACGAGCAGTACTTC.

This rearrangement joins TRBV28 to TRBJ1-5, with 9 bases lining up with TRBD1. CDR3 length equals 14 residues. The germline V gene has CDR1 MDHEN and CDR2 SYDVKM. After removal of 7 bases from V and 6 bases from J, the junction contained 7 bases not matched to a gene. CDR3 residues: CASITGQGGQPQHF. DNA of the CDR3: TGTGCCAGCATAACGGGACAGGGCGGTCAGCCCCAGCATTTT.